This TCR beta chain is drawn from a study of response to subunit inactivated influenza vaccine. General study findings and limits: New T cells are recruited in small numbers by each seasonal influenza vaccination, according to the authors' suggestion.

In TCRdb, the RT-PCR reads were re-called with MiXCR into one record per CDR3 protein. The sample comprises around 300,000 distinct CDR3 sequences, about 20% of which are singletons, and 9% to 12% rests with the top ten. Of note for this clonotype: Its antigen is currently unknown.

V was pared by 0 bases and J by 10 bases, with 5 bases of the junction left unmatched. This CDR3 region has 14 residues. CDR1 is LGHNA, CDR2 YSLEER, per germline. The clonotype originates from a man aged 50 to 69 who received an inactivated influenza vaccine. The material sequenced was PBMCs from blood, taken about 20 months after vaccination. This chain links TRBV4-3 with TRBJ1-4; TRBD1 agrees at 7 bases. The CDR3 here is CASSQDQGGGKLFF. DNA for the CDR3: TGCGCCAGCAGCCAAGATCAGGGGGGGGGAAAACTGTTTTTT.